These 29 T cell receptor beta chains share one sample of origin, sequenced in a study of shared clonotypes between healthy human individuals. CD45RO-negative CD8 cells positively selected for CCR7 made up the naive population, which excluded terminally differentiated effector memory CD45RA+ cells. The data were produced by immunoSEQ multiplex PCR, yet TCRdb's version contains in-frame clones alone and is incomplete. The data hold under 600,000 clones, with roughly 98% observed a single time. Sequencing input: naive CD8+ T cells sorted from blood. These receptors were collected from a man aged 25-45 years in good health.

This sequence joins TRBV30 and TRBJ1-4; a weak D match, TRBD1 (5 bases). The CDR3 extends over 14 amino acids. V lost 0 bases and J lost 3, with 8 bases in between. Per germline, CDR1 GTSNPN and CDR2 SVGIG (reference sequence). The CDR3 DNA sequence: TGTGCCTGGAGTGTTATGGGGGCTAATGAAAAACTGTTTTTT. As protein: CAWSVMGANEKLFF.

The genes are TRBV11-2 and TRBJ2-5; D gene unclear. The length of the CDR3 is 17 residues. The germline V gene has CDR1 SGHAT and CDR2 FQNNGV. The germline V and J ends were trimmed by 3 bases and 0 bases, with 17 bases remaining between them. CDR3 DNA: TGTGCCAGCAGCTTTCCTCTCACCGGGCCTAACCAAGAGACCCAGTACTTC. It specifies CASSFPLTGPNQETQYF.

This chain links TRBV7-9 with TRBJ2-7, with D possibly being TRBD1 (7 bases). V gave up 5 bases and J gave up 0 bases, with 14 bases separating them. The CDR3 length is 15 residues. Germline V gene lookup returns CDR1 SEHNR and CDR2 FQNEAQ (reference sequence). The CDR3 DNA sequence: TGTGCCAGCAGCACGCCAGGGGGGAGCTCCTACGAGCAGTACTTC. Protein product: CASSTPGGSSYEQYF.

The rearrangement joins TRBV7-9 to TRBJ2-7, with TRBD1 matching 8 bases. The CDR3 extends over 14 amino acids. From germline, CDR1 is SEHNR and CDR2 FQNEAQ (reference sequence). J was trimmed by 3 bases and V by 5 bases; bases with no gene match: 6. CDR3 in DNA: TGTGCCAGCAGCCCCACGGACAGGGTCTACGAGCAGTACTTC. It yields the protein CASSPTDRVYEQYF.

V usage is TRBV29-1 and J usage is TRBJ2-7; 7 bases fit TRBD1. V shed 2 bases and J 2 bases; nucleotides not matched to a gene: 12. The V gene's germline CDR1 is SQVTM and CDR2 ANQGSEA. The CDR3 loop spans 16 amino acids. As DNA, the CDR3 is TGCAGCGTTGAACTACCGACGACAGGGATCACCTACGAGCAGTACTTC. It yields the protein CSVELPTTGITYEQYF.

The gene calls are TRBV10-3 and TRBJ2-1; D remains unclear. Germline CDR1 ENHRY, CDR2 SYGVKD. CDR3 length: 14 amino acids. The ends were cut back, 3 bases at V and 8 bases at J, with 14 bases in the middle. The CDR3 DNA reads as TGTGCCATCAGTGACGAGGATTCTCTGGATGAGCAGTTCTTC. Translated, it gives CAISDEDSLDEQFF.

The chain couples TRBV15 to TRBJ2-1; D is unresolved. Germline V gives CDR1 LNHNV, CDR2 YYDKDF (reference sequence). The V end lost 1 base, the J end lost 6 bases, and 10 bases lay between the germline ends. This CDR3 is 14 amino acids long. This CDR3 reads CATSRVGVRNEQFF. For the CDR3, the DNA is TGTGCCACCAGCAGAGTGGGTGTGCGCAATGAGCAGTTCTTC.

The chain joins TRBV15 to TRBJ2-1; D might be TRBD1 or TRBD2, each matching 5 bases. In germline, CDR1 is LNHNV, CDR2 YYDKDF (reference sequence). CDR3 length: 16 amino acids. V was trimmed by 3 bases and J by 7 bases, leaving 19 bases between them. The CDR3 spells CATSSRTGYGGNEQFF. In nucleotides, the CDR3 is TGTGCCACCAGCAGCAGAACAGGTTATGGGGGTAATGAGCAGTTCTTC.

The chain joins TRBV27 to TRBJ2-1; no clear D. The CDR3 loop spans 16 amino acids. From germline, CDR1 is MNHEY and CDR2 SMNVEV (reference sequence). Trimming pared 1 base from V and 0 bases from J, leaving 10 bases between. The CDR3 loop reads CASSLYAADSYNEQFF. CDR3 DNA sequence: TGTGCCAGCAGTTTATATGCGGCGGACTCCTACAATGAGCAGTTCTTC.

This chain connects TRBV27 to TRBJ1-4; the D is unclear. The CDR3 spans 13 residues. The V end was cut by 5 bases, the J end by 5 bases, with 9 bases between. CDR1 and CDR2 from the germline V gene are MNHEY and SMNVEV (reference sequence). The CDR3 is CASSLIGNEKLFF. In nucleotides, the CDR3 is TGTGCCAGCAGTCTGATAGGCAATGAAAAACTGTTTTTT.

A single count supports this clone. This chain joins TRBV5-1 and TRBJ2-3; D not resolved. Trimming stripped 0 bases from V and 6 bases from J, with 11 bases between. Germline V lookup: CDR1 SGHRS, CDR2 YFSETQ. This CDR3 has 14 amino acids. The CDR3 region has the DNA TGCGCCAGCAGCTTGGAGTCAGCATGGGATACGCAGTATTTT. This codes for CASSLESAWDTQYF.

This clone was recorded once. The chain uses TRBV5-5 and TRBJ2-1, with 7 positions matching TRBD2. The V and J ends lost 1 base and 6 bases, in that order; junction bases with no gene match: 7. Germline CDR1 reads SGHKS; CDR2 reads YYEKEE (reference sequence). The CDR3 covers 15 residues. The CDR3 spells CASSLWAGRVNEQFF. The CDR3 DNA sequence: TGTGCCAGCAGCTTGTGGGCGGGGAGGGTCAATGAGCAGTTCTTC.

V gene TRBV5-4 combines with J gene TRBJ1-2; perhaps TRBD1 as D (5 bases). The CDR3 length is 15 residues. The V gene's germline CDR1 is SGHNT and CDR2 YYREEE (reference sequence). Trimming removed 4 bases from V and 0 bases from J, with 13 bases in between. Here the CDR3 DNA reads TGTGCCAGCAGCGAACCCCAGGGAGCTAACTATGGCTACACCTTC. Its protein product is CASSEPQGANYGYTF. Combining the CDR3 with reference TRBV5-4 and TRBJ1-2 gives the whole variable domain ETGVTQSPTHLIKTRGQQVTLRCSSQSGHNTVSWYQQALGQGPQFIFQYYREEENGRGNFPPRFSGLQFPNYSSELNVNALELDDSALYLCASSEPQGANYGYTFGSGTRLTVV.

J is TRBJ2-1 and V is TRBV29-1; 13 nucleotides line up with TRBD2. The CDR3 totals 16 residues. Germline-derived CDR1 and CDR2 are SQVTM and ANQGSEA. The V gene end was trimmed by 0 bases and the J gene end by 6 bases; junction bases not matched to a gene: 5. The CDR3 sequence: CSVEDPTSGRANEQFF. In nucleotides, the CDR3 is TGCAGCGTTGAAGACCCAACTAGCGGGAGGGCCAATGAGCAGTTCTTC.

This rearrangement joins TRBV5-1 to TRBJ2-5; D is perhaps TRBD1 (5 bases). The ends were cut back, 0 bases at V and 3 bases at J, with 9 bases in the middle. Germline V gene lookup returns CDR1 SGHRS and CDR2 YFSETQ. CDR3 size: 14 residues. The CDR3: CASSLGIGEETQYF. CDR3 coding DNA: TGCGCCAGCAGCTTGGGGATAGGGGAAGAGACCCAGTACTTC.

This clone was picked up one time. The chain joins TRBV5-6 to TRBJ2-2; the D gene could be TRBD1 or TRBD2 (7 bases each). The CDR3 totals 15 residues. Deletions cut 4 bases from V and 4 bases from J, with 14 bases between. Per the germline V gene, CDR1 is SGHDT and CDR2 is YYEEEE. DNA of the CDR3: TGTGCCAGCAGCCCTCAGGGGGAGGGCACCGGGGAGCTGTTTTTT. Protein product: CASSPQGEGTGELFF.

The chain combines TRBV7-9 with TRBJ1-1; D uncertain. This CDR3 is 16 amino acids long. The germline CDR1 and CDR2 sequences are SEHNR and FQNEAQ (reference sequence). Trimming stripped 2 bases from V and 0 bases from J, with 13 bases between. The CDR3 is CASSLFLGAMNTEAFF. The CDR3, as DNA: TGTGCCAGCAGCTTATTTCTTGGTGCAATGAACACTGAAGCTTTCTTT.

In DNA, the CDR3 is TGCAGCGCCTTACCCCCTAATTACCGGGAGACCCAGTACTTC. It is translated as CSALPPNYRETQYF. V and J are TRBV29-1 and TRBJ2-5, with D uncertain. The V gene's germline CDR1 is SQVTM and CDR2 ANQGSEA. The CDR3 length is 14 residues. V lost 7 bases, J lost 5 bases, and 20 bases lay in between.

V is TRBV5-5 and J is TRBJ2-7; 15 bases map to TRBD2. The length of the CDR3 is 15 residues. Trimming cost V 4 bases and J 5 bases; bases outside gene matches: 4. Germline V gene sequence: CDR1 SGHKS, CDR2 YYEKEE (reference sequence). The CDR3 region has the DNA TGTGCCAGCAGCGGACTAGCGGGAGGGTTTAACGAGCAGTACTTC. Translation gives CASSGLAGGFNEQYF.

Worth noting for this clone: Sequence at one end of the junction differs from germline and may be a read error. The rearrangement uses TRBV7-9 and TRBJ2-7; D unresolved. Germline values: CDR1 SEHNR, CDR2 FQNEAQ (reference sequence). The CDR3 is 17 residues long. CDR3 protein: CASSRTTARSDPGDFRF. CDR3 nucleotide sequence: TGTGCCAGCAGCCGTACTACCGCCCGTTCGGACCCGGGTGATTTTAGGTTC.

V and J are TRBV7-9 and TRBJ2-6; 7 nucleotides line up with TRBD2. Germline V CDR1 and CDR2: SEHNR, FQNEAQ (reference sequence). This CDR3 spans 17 amino acids. The trim removed 1 base at V and 0 bases at J, leaving 3 bases unmatched. The CDR3 is CASSLGEGHSGANVLTF. The CDR3 region has the DNA TGTGCCAGCAGCTTAGGGGAGGGTCACTCTGGGGCCAACGTCCTGACTTTC.

This rearrangement joins TRBV13 to TRBJ2-3, with 10 bases lining up with TRBD2. CDR1 PRHDT and CDR2 FYEKMQ come from the germline V gene (reference sequence). The CDR3 sequence is 18 residues long. V was clipped by 4 bases and J by 2 bases; unmatched bases: 12. The DNA of the CDR3 is TGTGCCAGCAGCTCGTTTAGCGGGAGGCAACTCTCCACAGATACGCAGTATTTT. Translating it yields CASSSFSGRQLSTDTQYF. Complete variable domain (other parts from reference TRBV13 and TRBJ2-3): AAGVIQSPRHLIKEKRETATLKCYPIPRHDTVYWYQQGPGQDPQFLISFYEKMQSDKGSIPDRFSAQQFSDYHSELNMSSLELGDSALYFCASSSFSGRQLSTDTQYFGPGTRLTVL.

The J gene is TRBJ2-1, the V gene TRBV6-5; D remains ambiguous. Trimming cost V 0 bases and J 8 bases, with 8 bases left between them. CDR1 MNHEY and CDR2 SVGAGI come from the germline V gene. This CDR3 is 13 amino acids long. The CDR3 reads CASSYSSSDEQFF. The CDR3 nucleotides are TGTGCCAGCAGTTACTCCTCGTCGGATGAGCAGTTCTTC.

This chain uses TRBV9 with TRBJ2-2; the D gene is possibly TRBD2 (6 bases). There are 13 residues in the CDR3. V gave up 1 base and J gave up 11 bases, with 12 bases separating them. Per the germline V gene, CDR1 is SGDLS and CDR2 is YYNGEE. The DNA of the CDR3 is TGTGCCAGCAGCGTAATGGGGGGAAGTGAGCTGTTTTTT. Its translation is CASSVMGGSELFF. The complete variable domain, with remaining parts taken from reference TRBV9 and TRBJ2-2, reads DSGVTQTPKHLITATGQRVTLRCSPRSGDLSVYWYQQSLDQGLQFLIQYYNGEERAKGNILERFSAQQFPDLHSELNLSSLELGDSALYFCASSVMGGSELFFGEGSRLTVL.

The CDR3: CSVPGLAPYEQYF. For the CDR3, the DNA is TGCAGCGTGCCGGGACTAGCCCCCTACGAGCAGTACTTC. The chain has TRBV29-1 and TRBJ2-7; 9 bases match TRBD2. Germline loops: CDR1 SQVTM, CDR2 ANQGSEA. V lost 6 bases, J lost 2 bases, and 5 bases stayed unmatched. The CDR3 covers 13 residues.

This CDR3 is CASSLVRAGDYEQYF. CDR3 sequence (DNA): TGTGCCAGCAGCTTAGTGCGAGCGGGAGACTACGAGCAGTACTTC. The chain joins TRBV7-9 to TRBJ2-7; 8 bases are a match to TRBD2. The germline V gene has CDR1 SEHNR and CDR2 FQNEAQ (reference sequence). Trimming took 1 base from V and 3 from J; bases not matched to a gene: 5. CDR3 length: 15 residues.

This chain connects TRBV5-8 to TRBJ2-5, with 11 bases lining up with TRBD1. This CDR3 has 15 amino acids. The J segment lost 3 bases and the V segment lost 4 bases, leaving 5 bases of the junction unmatched. The germline CDR1 and CDR2 sequences are SGHTS and YDEGEE. CDR3 bases: TGTGCCAGCAGCAGGCGGGACAGGGGGGAAGAGACCCAGTACTTC. Translation: CASSRRDRGEETQYF.

This clone was detected once. The chain recombines TRBV4-1 with TRBJ1-1; D gene uncertain. Germline V lookup: CDR1 MGHRA, CDR2 YSYEKL. The CDR3 is 14 residues long. The germline V and J ends were trimmed by 1 base and 7 bases, with 13 bases remaining between them. CDR3 nucleotide sequence: TGCGCCAGCAGCCAAGCAGGTTTTCAGAATGAAGCTTTCTTT. Residues: CASSQAGFQNEAFF.

With regard to this clone: The sample holds other DNA sequences that translate to the same CDR3. V usage is TRBV5-1 and J usage is TRBJ2-1, with 11 nucleotides matching TRBD2. In germline, CDR1 is SGHRS, CDR2 YFSETQ. The CDR3 loop spans 15 amino acids. The trim removed 0 bases at V and 4 bases at J, leaving 0 bases unmatched. The CDR3 loop is CASSLGLAGYNEQFF. DNA for the CDR3: TGCGCCAGCAGCTTGGGACTAGCGGGATACAATGAGCAGTTCTTC.